Described below is a single TCR beta chain sequence and its context. What it binds is unknown. This specimen comes from a study of vaccination effects on CD4 cells after COVID-19. Regarding the study as a whole: Limitations: small convalescent group and missing early post-infection timepoints.

Sequenced by immunoSEQ multiplex PCR; TCRdb stores in-frame clones only, minus some. This sample has roughly 52,000 clones, with 55% to 75% found just once. Antigen-specific CD4+ T cells expanded by the ViraFEST assay with viral peptide pools were then sequenced. Isolating CD4+ T cells followed 9 to 10 days of culture. The healthy vaccine recipients, who had no prior SARS-CoV-2 infection, showed negative nucleocapsid antibodies. The CDR3 is 13 amino acids. Trimming removed 5 bases at V and 7 bases at J, with 12 bases between. Germline V gene sequence: CDR1 MNHEY, CDR2 SVGEGT. The material was CD4+ T cells from PBMCs cultured with SARS-CoV-2 spike peptides, obtained before COVID-19 vaccination. The V gene is TRBV6-2 or TRBV6-3, the J gene TRBJ1-5; D unresolved. This clonotype was sampled from a human donor who received a COVID-19 vaccine. CDR3 DNA sequence: TGTGCCAGCAGTAAAGGCGGGGTACAGCCCCAGCATTTT. It encodes CASSKGGVQPQHF.